This TCR beta chain is drawn from a study of blood T cells in healthy people across ages (dated by TCRdb to the mid-2010s). In terms of the full investigation: In model experiments, template switching captured roughly one uniquely barcoded TCR beta cDNA molecule for every two T cells. For two donors (one aged 18 to 30 and one aged 80 or older), the study analyzed two additional independent replicas of 1 million unique cDNA reads from the same blood draw. The donors were split into four age groups: young (average roughly 15 years), middle-aged (around 37), aged (62) and long-lived (82). To avoid experimental bias, donors of different ages were distributed randomly across sequencing lanes. The study measured age-related changes in TCR beta repertoire diversity using deep sequencing normalized with unique cDNA molecular identifiers.

The roughly 38 donors, aged 6 to 90 years, were systemically healthy Caucasian individuals from Russia. Each donor gave about 10 milliliters of peripheral blood, drawn into EDTA-treated Vacutainer tubes. Ficoll-Paque density-gradient centrifugation was used to isolate PBMCs, with at least 6 million obtained per sample. Total RNA, at least 6 micrograms per sample, was extracted from PBMCs with Trizol reagent. For every donor, an aliquot of PBMCs went through flow cytometry to measure the percentages of naive CD45RAhigh/CD27high T cells. The library came from 5' RACE. Sequenced on an Illumina HiSeq 2500. A second 7 to 11 cycle PCR used a sample-barcoded 5' primer and a J-beta primer mix. Each TCR beta cDNA molecule received a unique molecular identifier from a template-switch 5' adaptor carrying 12 random nucleotides. Each sample yielded at least 3 million CDR3-containing paired-end reads. The Mint cDNA synthesis kit, primed by a TRBC-specific oligonucleotide, was used to synthesize first-strand cDNA from all RNA. After uracil-DNA glycosylase treatment, a first 18-cycle PCR used universal primers M1SS and BC2_uni_R on all cDNA. Processing in the source paper ran as follows. For normalization, 1 million high-quality reads, each with a distinct molecular identifier, were randomly selected from each sample. Instead of being binned into consensus sequences, reads with shared molecular identifiers were discarded. MiTCR, run with a Q25 quality threshold and the strictest error-elimination algorithm, handled CDR3 identification, clonotype clustering and error correction. A nonparametric unseen species model with Euler transformation was used to estimate lower-bound total TCR beta diversity. TCRdb handled the public reads itself, with Q25 trimming in fastp and clone calling in MiXCR, and kept productive beta chains. All rows with the same CDR3 protein become a single entry with the most common DNA and genes. TCRdb's processing, not the authors', yielded these V and J calls. The table for this sample lists around 1,700,000 distinct CDR3 sequences; 28% of them were counted only once. About 8% of the sample is held by the ten biggest clonotypes.

What the authors observed across the whole study: As age increased, observed TCR beta diversity per million T cells dropped in a roughly linear way, and a significant reduction was already evident by age about 40. Because profiling used bulk unsorted PBMCs, naive and antigen-experienced compartments could not be compared conclusively. Because donor CMV infection status was unknown, age-related changes in expanded clonotypes were potentially confounded. Compared with the aged group, more naive CD4+ T cells, fewer expanded clones and increased TCR diversity were shown by the long-lived group, suggesting age selection. Observed TCR beta diversity correlated strongly with the percentage of naive T cells measured by flow cytometry. Estimates of total diversity based on one million sequenced T cells were regarded as lower bounds and as underestimates.

This clonotype was recorded many times. Its antigen is currently not known. Nothing much larger sits one base from this clone, and base qualities are not available. The germline V gene encodes CDR1 DFQATT and CDR2 SNEGSKA (reference sequence). The CDR3 runs 14 amino acids, cysteine and phenylalanine included. Only the CDR3 DNA is retained, 42 bases long and in frame from the first base. V is cut by 6 bases and J by 0 bases, and the space between the germline ends is 15 bases. The sequence is built from TRBV20-1 and TRBJ2-7, with the D call tentatively TRBD1 or TRBD2, each fitting 5 bases. The clonotype was recovered from a woman aged 25-40 years in good health. Sequencing used blood. The bases read TGCAGTGCGAGTGGGGGTTCCAGCTCCTACGAGCAGTACTTC. The resulting protein is CSASGGSSSYEQYF.